The entry below describes one T cell receptor (beta chain). Its antigen remains unidentified. Within one base of it there is no much larger clone, and no base qualities were kept. This sample is part of a study of shared clonotypes between healthy human individuals (TCRdb year 2020). General notes on the study: The cohort comprised a couple of women and a few men aged 18 to 49 years. For each donor, three plates each were used for CD4 naive and CD4 memory, two plates were used for CD8 naive, and one plate was used for CD8 memory. Blood TCR repertoires of four to six healthy adults were deeply sequenced to estimate repertoire size and the extent of clonotype sharing between individuals. Libraries were prepared and TCR repertoires were sequenced by different laboratories using diverse techniques, in order to increase sequencing depth and limit assay-specific biases. Leukapheresis yielded between about 0.94 and 8.9 billion PBMCs per donor.

Study-level results and caveats: Incomplete sequencing was indicated by rarefaction of sorted-subset datasets, despite the large sequencing depth. Because the study included a small number of donors, the genetic and exposure-history diversity represented was limited. Sampling was restricted to blood, and TCR repertoires in tissue are likely to differ from TCR repertoires in blood. Higher generation probabilities were observed for clonotypes shared by all four sorted-subset donors than for non-shared clonotypes. Pairwise subsampling indicated that sequencing depth was expected to affect the degree of clonotype sharing among donors. Larger estimated clonotype richness was generally found for naive subsets than for memory subsets. Sharing across several donors was observed for about 5% of naive CD4, less than 4% of naive CD8, about 2.3% of memory CD4, and roughly 0.4% of memory CD8 clonotypes.

The CDR3 sequence holds 16 residues, the cysteine and phenylalanine included. The DNA shown is the 48-base CDR3, in frame from base 1. V was cut back by 3 bases and J by 1 base, leaving a gap of 17 bases between them. According to the germline V gene, CDR1 reads SGHRS and CDR2 reads YFSETQ. TCR CDR3 regions were amplified from genomic DNA by multiplex PCR using the deep immunoSEQ assay. For each cell subset, the extracted genomic DNA was distributed evenly across all wells of several immunoSEQ 96-well plates, and each plate served as one replicate. For sorted subsets, about 200 ng genomic DNA, equal to some 30,000 T cell genomes, was loaded into each replicate PCR. Purified libraries were measured with a Qubit 3.0 fluorometer, size-checked on a Bioanalyzer 2100, and measured again with the KAPA Library Quantification kit. Every immunoSEQ 96-well plate was sequenced on a dedicated single-read 150-cycle Illumina NextSeq 550 flow cell. Under the source paper's analysis protocol: The immunoSEQ output contained only junctional sequences without quality scores, so filtering could not match that applied to full-length reads. To assign V/J genes and CDR3, sequences were annotated using PyIR, a Python wrapper for IgBLAST v1.9, with IMGT germline references. Reads with weak V/J assignments (E-value above 1e-6), missing CDR3, stop codons, out-of-frame junctions, or ambiguous translated residues were removed. V3J clonotypes were defined as sequences sharing the same inferred V gene, J gene, and CDR3 amino acid sequence. The percentage overlap between two repertoires was calculated by dividing the number of shared unique clonotypes by the size of the smaller repertoire. Repertoire richness was assessed with RTK rarefaction, the Chao1 estimator, and Recon v2.1 estimates of unobserved clonotypes. Generation probabilities for all TCRbeta clonotypes obtained by the gDNA method from a handful of donors were computed using OLGA. This is the immuneACCESS table as TCRdb keeps it, with only in-frame sequences that have V and J called. A part of the clones is gone; compared with another copy, unresolved V genes explain less than half, and the rest is unexplained. That table supplies the V and J calls and clone size; D and trimming were determined from the DNA. The sample table holds approximately 2.5 million clones, of which 93% were seen once. The ten top clones hold 0.36% of the sample.

The donors were healthy, HIV-negative adults who had no recently reported acute infections or vaccinations. Every donor was a Caucasian adult living in Nashville, Tennessee, USA. CD4+ T cells were enriched by magnetic negative selection, after which naive cells were positively selected on CD45RA and the negative fraction was taken as the memory subset. After blood collection by leukapheresis, PBMCs were isolated using Ficoll-Histopaque density gradient centrifugation and then cryopreserved in the vapor phase of liquid nitrogen. Analytical flow cytometry was used to check the purity and quantity of every magnetically sorted T cell population. Genomic DNA was isolated from every sorted fraction and measured by UV absorbance on a Nanodrop 2000c.

Input material: naive CD4+ T cells from PBMCs. Explained via the paper, the cell subset or site label denotes: CD45RA+ positively selected. This sequence uses TRBV5-1 and TRBJ2-7, with the D gene uncertain. The TCR originated in a man between 18 and 29 years old in good health. Some clones in this sample may be carry-over from other donors' samples. The CDR3 protein is CASSSTSVRESYEQYF. Here is the DNA: TGCGCCAGCAGCTCCACCTCGGTTAGGGAATCCTACGAGCAGTACTTC.